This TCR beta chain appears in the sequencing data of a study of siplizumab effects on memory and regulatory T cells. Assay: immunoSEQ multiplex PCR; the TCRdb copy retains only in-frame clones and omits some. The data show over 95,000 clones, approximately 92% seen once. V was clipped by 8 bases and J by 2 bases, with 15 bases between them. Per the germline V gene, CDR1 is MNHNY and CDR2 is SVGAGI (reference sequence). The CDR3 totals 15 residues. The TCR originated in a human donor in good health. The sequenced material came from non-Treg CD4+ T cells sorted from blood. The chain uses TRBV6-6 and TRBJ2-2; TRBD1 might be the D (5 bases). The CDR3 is CASYRTDTNTGELFF. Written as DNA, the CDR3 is TGTGCCAGCTACCGGACGGACACCAACACCGGGGAGCTGTTTTTT.